This passage covers 14 T cell receptor beta chains from one sample sequenced in a study of T-cell memory formation after mild COVID-19 (dated by TCRdb to about 2021). Library prep was done by 5' RACE. TCRdb names Illumina NovaSeq 6000 as the instrument used. The public reads were quality trimmed at Q25 with fastp and then assembled into clones with MiXCR by TCRdb, keeping productive beta chains. CDR3 protein duplicates are merged, each entry listing the most common genes and DNA. For this sample the table gives approximately 40,000 distinct CDR3 sequences, of which over 9.5% were detected only once. Approximately 28% of the sample is held by the ten biggest clonotypes. Sequencing was carried out using PBMCs or a T cell subset sorted from them (not recorded which). These TCRs come from a man between 18 and 29 years old who had mild COVID-19 (a few samples of this study predate the infection). The sample titles of this study are shuffled in the database, so cell type and time point are left out; the donor was told from shared clones.

This clonotype was observed once. The V gene is TRBV10-3, the J gene TRBJ2-1, with D perhaps being TRBD1 or TRBD2 (7 bases each). V lost 10 bases, J lost 5 bases, and 24 bases lay in between. Per germline, CDR1 ENHRY and CDR2 SYGVKD. This CDR3 has 16 amino acids. DNA for the CDR3: TGTGCCACCAGGGGGGGGGCGAGCGGGCCCCACAATGAGCAGTTCTTC. Translation gives CATRGGASGPHNEQFF.

This clonotype was found many times. This chain links TRBV7-2 with TRBJ2-5; D possibly corresponds to TRBD2 (5 bases). Germline V gives CDR1 SGHTA, CDR2 FQGNSA. This CDR3 region has 14 residues. V lost 2 bases and J lost 4, with 11 bases in between. CDR3 sequence (DNA): TGTGCCAGCAGCTTACCGGGGTTTCGAGAGACCCAGTACTTC. Translating it yields CASSLPGFRETQYF.

This clonotype was observed many times. The V call is TRBV12-3 or TRBV12-4, the J call TRBJ1-1, with D tentatively TRBD1 (6 bases). Deletions cut 6 bases from V and 5 bases from J, with 13 bases between. This CDR3 region has 13 residues. This chain's CDR3 is CASSLRGATEAFF. In DNA, the CDR3 is TGTGCCAGCAGCCTTCGGGGGGCGACTGAAGCTTTCTTT.

This clonotype was observed many times. This rearrangement joins TRBV7-9 to TRBJ2-1, with D maybe TRBD1 (5 bases). The germline V and J ends were trimmed by 5 bases and 4 bases, with 21 bases remaining between them. The CDR3 length is 17 residues. Per germline, CDR1 SEHNR and CDR2 FQNEAQ (reference sequence). The CDR3 nucleotides are TGTGCCAGCAGCCCCCGCACCAGGGAAACGGTTTACAATGAGCAGTTCTTC. Translating gives CASSPRTRETVYNEQFF.

This clonotype was observed a handful of times. The gene calls are TRBV4-1 and TRBJ1-1; D ambiguous. Per the germline V gene, CDR1 is MGHRA and CDR2 is YSYEKL. This CDR3 comprises 12 residues. Trimming left V 1 base short and J 6 bases short, with 6 bases between. The CDR3 sequence is CASSQGGPEAFF. CDR3 nucleotides: TGCGCCAGCAGCCAAGGAGGCCCTGAAGCTTTCTTT.

In this sample, this clonotype turned up a few times. This sequence joins TRBV24-1 and TRBJ2-1; D is ambiguous. V shed 3 bases and J shed 6 bases, with 11 bases lying between them. This CDR3 region has 14 residues. Germline V gene data show CDR1 as KGHDR and CDR2 as SFDVKD. CDR3 in amino acids: CATSDTRSGNEQFF. The CDR3 DNA follows: TGTGCCACCAGTGATACCAGGTCGGGCAATGAGCAGTTCTTC.

This clonotype has at least ten counts. CDR3 sequence reads: CASSSGQATPEAFF. CDR3 nucleotides: TGTGCCAGCAGCTCGGGACAGGCAACTCCTGAAGCTTTCTTT. V is TRBV7-9 and J is TRBJ1-1; 8 positions agree with TRBD1. V dropped 4 bases and J dropped 6; count of bases not matched to a gene: 7. The CDR3 is 14 residues long. The germline V gene encodes CDR1 SEHNR and CDR2 FQNEAQ (reference sequence).

This clonotype was picked up many times. The chain recombines TRBV10-3 with TRBJ2-5; 10 nucleotides align to TRBD1. Germline CDR1 ENHRY, CDR2 SYGVKD. The J segment lost 4 bases and the V segment lost 10 bases, leaving 6 bases of the junction unmatched. This CDR3 has 13 residues. The CDR3 sequence: CATMTGGTETQYF. CDR3 coding DNA: TGTGCCACGATGACAGGGGGCACAGAGACCCAGTACTTC.

The chain is built from TRBV5-1 and TRBJ1-1; D possibly corresponds to TRBD1 (5 bases). Per the germline V gene, CDR1 is SGHRS and CDR2 is YFSETQ. V dropped 0 bases and J dropped 6 bases, with 15 bases sitting between them. CDR3 size: 15 residues. CDR3 amino acids: CASSLGVSGPAEAFF. The CDR3 region has the DNA TGCGCCAGCAGCTTGGGGGTCTCAGGGCCCGCTGAAGCTTTCTTT.

This clonotype was recorded a few times. The V and J genes are TRBV7-2 and TRBJ1-6; D may be TRBD1 (6 bases). Trimming stripped 7 bases from V and 3 bases from J, with 13 bases between. The CDR3 totals 15 residues. CDR1 is SGHTA, CDR2 FQGNSA, per germline. This CDR3 is CASNLAQGYNSPLHF. CDR3 nucleotide sequence: TGTGCCAGCAACCTGGCACAGGGCTATAATTCACCCCTCCACTTT. Drawing the rest from reference TRBV7-2 and TRBJ1-6, the complete variable domain is GAGVSQSPSNKVTEKGKDVELRCDPISGHTALYWYRQSLGQGLEFLIYFQGNSAPDKSGLPSDRFSAERTGGSVSTLTIQRTQQEDSAVYLCASNLAQGYNSPLHFGNGTRLTVT.

The chain uses TRBV2 and TRBJ2-2; 8 positions match TRBD2. This CDR3 has 13 residues. The germline V gene has CDR1 SNHLY and CDR2 FYNNEI. V trimming: 7 bases; J trimming: 6 bases; junction bases outside the gene matches: 4. This CDR3 is CASTPRGAGELFF. In DNA form, the CDR3 reads TGTGCCAGCACCCCGCGGGGGGCCGGGGAGCTGTTTTTT.

Ten or more counts support this clonotype. The chain joins TRBV12-5 to TRBJ1-5; maybe TRBD1 (6 bases). V lost 1 base, J lost 2 bases, and 15 bases lay in between. The CDR3 is 17 amino acids. In germline, CDR1 is LGHNT, CDR2 FRNRAP. CDR3: CASGLAPGVTGNQPQHF. The CDR3, as DNA: TGTGCTAGTGGTTTGGCTCCAGGGGTTACAGGCAATCAGCCCCAGCATTTT.

The J gene is TRBJ2-3, the V gene TRBV3-1; 13 bases are shared with TRBD2. The germline V gene encodes CDR1 LGHDT and CDR2 YNNKEL (reference sequence). J was trimmed by 0 bases and V by 4 bases; bases with no gene match: 10. There are 19 residues in the CDR3. The CDR3 loop is CASSPRTSGGTSSTDTQYF. Here the CDR3 DNA reads TGTGCCAGCAGCCCTCGGACTAGCGGGGGAACCTCTAGCACAGATACGCAGTATTTT.

There are many counts of this clonotype. J is TRBJ2-7 and V is TRBV4-3; 10 positions match TRBD1. The CDR3 length is 16 residues. Germline V CDR1 and CDR2: LGHNA, YSLEER. J lost 7 bases, V lost 0 bases, and 9 bases had no gene match. The CDR3 protein is CASSQDQDRGIGEQYV. In DNA, the CDR3 is TGCGCCAGCAGCCAAGATCAGGACAGGGGGATTGGAGAGCAGTACGTC.